The 3 T cell receptor beta chains reported below all come from one sample, sequenced in a study of T cells in Graves' hyperthyroidism and ophthalmopathy. Amplified regions were TCR beta CDR3 sequences from RNA transcripts. RT-PCR in the first round (using the HTBI primer set) targeted the TCR CDR3. TCRdb re-called the multiplex PCR reads with MiXCR, one entry per CDR3 protein. The top ten hold 9.2% of the sample, which has about 400,000 distinct CDR3 sequences, around 14% seen once. The sample consisted of blood. The receptor source for this set is a woman between 18 and 29 years old with Graves' hyperthyroidism.

This clonotype was found many times. This sequence joins TRBV20-1 and TRBJ2-1; TRBD1 might be the D (6 bases). The germline V and J ends were trimmed by 5 bases and 5 bases, with 13 bases remaining between them. The CDR3 covers 13 residues. Germline V gene data show CDR1 as DFQATT and CDR2 as SNEGSKA (reference sequence). For the CDR3, the DNA is TGCAGTGCTCACGGGACAACCGACAATGAGCAGTTCTTC. Its protein product is CSAHGTTDNEQFF.

This clonotype was seen repeatedly, ten times or more. The chain joins TRBV4-3 to TRBJ1-4; possibly TRBD1 for D (5 bases). The V and J ends lost 0 bases and 7 bases respectively, with 15 bases between them. The CDR3 loop spans 16 amino acids. CDR1 and CDR2 (germline): LGHNA, YSLEER. The CDR3 sequence: CASSQDGGGVGEKLFF. CDR3 sequence (DNA): TGCGCCAGCAGCCAAGATGGGGGGGGAGTGGGTGAAAAACTGTTTTTT.

With respect to this clonotype: This may stem from a read error, because a much larger clone lies one nucleotide away. The chain uses TRBV2 and TRBJ1-1, with D hard to call. The CDR3 runs 16 residues. Germline V lookup: CDR1 SNHLY, CDR2 FYNNEI. The CDR3 sequence is CASSEVKPGGDTEASF. The DNA for the CDR3 is TGTGCCAGCAGTGAAGTTAAACCGGGCGGAGACACTGAAGCTTCCTTT.